This T cell receptor (beta chain) was recovered during a study of CD8+CD57+ T cells in acquired aplastic anemia. The TCR beta profiling, which covered VDJ combination and CDR3 sequence, was carried out using genomic DNA as the template. TCRdb ran MiXCR on the reads and lists one entry per CDR3 protein. The repertoire consists of 450,000 to 550,000 distinct CDR3 sequences, with roughly a third occurring once and the leading ten covering less than 0.85%. Previously, flow cytometry had revealed CD8+CD57+ cell expansion in the patients chosen for sequencing. This clonotype came up once. This CDR3 is 14 amino acids long. Germline V lookup: CDR1 KGHDR, CDR2 SFDVKD. V trimming: 6 bases; J trimming: 3 bases; junction bases outside the gene matches: 4.

The chain combines TRBV24-1 with TRBJ2-3; 8 nucleotides agree with TRBD1. The sample consisted of sorted CD4+, CD8+, or CD8+CD57+ T cells (not recorded which) from PBMCs. The TCR originated in a human donor with aplastic anemia. In DNA form, the CDR3 reads TGTGCCACCAGTTCGACAGGGGCTACAGATACGCAGTATTTT. Protein sequence: CATSSTGATDTQYF.